Listed below are T cell receptor beta chains from one sample, sequenced in a study of CD4+ T cells in melanoma. Assay used: immunoSEQ multiplex PCR; TCRdb lists only in-frame clones, some missing. This sample has approximately 12,000 clones; about 66% occur once, and the top ten carry about 12%. Sequences were obtained from cells from a culture (not recorded whether cultured in vitro). All receptors derive from a human donor with melanoma. Each CDR3 is given with its conserved first and last residue. D genes are given only for firm matches. Part of the rows lack a size; the others show once, few, many or a class for expanded clones.

clone size	V gene	J gene	D gene	CDR3 protein	CDR3 DNA
few	TRBV2	TRBJ2-7	-	CASSEALSRAHEQYF	TGTGCCAGCAGTGAGGCTTTGAGCAGGGCCCACGAGCAGTACTTC
-	TRBV7-9	TRBJ2-7	TRBD1	CASSLAPGQGGEQYF	TGTGCCAGCAGCTTAGCCCCGGGACAGGGAGGCGAGCAGTACTTC
-	TRBV7-7	TRBJ2-3	TRBD1	CASSVGTVSTDTQYF	TGTGCTAGCAGCGTCGGGACAGTTAGCACAGATACGCAGTATTTT
-	TRBV5-1	TRBJ2-1	TRBD2	CASSWRSLAGGPWEQFF	TGCGCCAGCAGCTGGAGAAGCCTAGCGGGGGGGCCGTGGGAGCAGTTCTTC
-	TRBV10-3	TRBJ1-1	-	CAIGGGSNTEAFF	TGTGCCATCGGGGGGGGGTCGAACACTGAAGCTTTCTTT
-	TRBV7-8	TRBJ1-2	-	CASSFDPVSSGYTF	TGTGCCAGCAGCTTTGATCCGGTTTCGAGCGGCTACACCTTC
-	TRBV10-3	TRBJ2-5	-	CATTNRQGETQYF	TGTGCCACAACTAACCGACAAGGAGAGACCCAGTACTTC
few	TRBV5-1	TRBJ2-3	-	CASSFGARRNTDTQYF	TGCGCCAGCAGCTTTGGGGCCAGGAGGAACACAGATACGCAGTATTTT
-	TRBV19	TRBJ1-2	-	CASSIAGSPSGYTF	TGTGCCAGTAGTATTGCGGGGTCACCCTCTGGCTACACCTTC
-	TRBV5-1	TRBJ1-3	-	CASSTGPEDTIYF	TGCGCCAGCAGTACGGGCCCAGAGGACACCATATATTTT
-	TRBV7-9	TRBJ1-3	-	CASSLAFVGGSGNTIYF	TGTGCCAGCAGCTTGGCCTTTGTAGGGGGCTCTGGAAACACCATATATTTT
-	TRBV9	TRBJ1-4	-	CASSVTGANEKLFF	TGTGCCAGCAGCGTTACGGGAGCTAATGAAAAACTGTTTTTT
-	TRBV11-1	TRBJ2-1	-	CASSLLLGSYNEQFF	TGTGCCAGCAGCTTACTGCTAGGCTCCTACAATGAGCAGTTCTTC